This T cell receptor beta chain was profiled in a study of OX40 agonist ivuxolimab in advanced cancers. Across the study: Treatment of patients was with ivuxolimab, an agonistic anti-OX40 (CD134) antibody. Patients with hepatocellular carcinoma, melanoma, renal cell or head and neck cancer made up the dose-escalation patients. Partial responses were seen in three patients, one with hepatocellular carcinoma and two with cutaneous melanoma. General study points: Some nonresponders likewise displayed low normalized T-cell clonal expansion.

The protocol was immunoSEQ multiplex PCR, while the TCRdb copy is restricted to in-frame clones and leaves out a portion. The table includes about 76,000 clones, nearly 85% detected once. CDR3 length: 13 residues. Germline loops: CDR1 WNHNN, CDR2 SYGVQD (reference sequence). V lost 9 bases to trimming and J lost 5 bases; unmatched junction nucleotides: 10. This clone is a singleton in its sample. Its antigen is unidentified. The chain combines TRBV10-1 with TRBJ2-7; 7 bases align to TRBD2. This receptor was taken from an adult with an advanced solid tumor such as melanoma, head and neck, liver or kidney cancer. Source: CD4+ or CD8+ T cells sorted from blood, taken in a trial of the OX40 agonist ivuxolimab. CDR3 DNA sequence: TGCGCCAGTTTTGGGCAACGGGGGGACGAGCAGTACTTC. It is translated as CASFGQRGDEQYF.